This T cell receptor (beta chain) comes out of a study of shared clonotypes between healthy human individuals. Overall study context: CD8 memory received one plate per donor, CD8 naive two, CD4 memory three and CD4 naive three. Findings and limits, study-wide: Across a handful of donors, naive CD4 shared roughly 5.2%, naive CD8 under 4%, memory CD4 over 2%, memory CD8 about 0.4%.

Measured with immunoSEQ multiplex PCR; TCRdb has only the in-frame clones, and not every one. The table lists approximately 2.5 million clones, 93% of them singletons, with about 0.34% in the top ten. Adult Caucasians living in Nashville, Tennessee made up all of the donors. CDR3 length: 14 amino acids. V was trimmed by 10 bases and J by 0 bases, leaving 13 bases between them. The germline V gene encodes CDR1 SNHLY and CDR2 FYNNEI. In the case of this clone: Its antigen is unidentified.

The sequence came from a man aged 18-30 years in good health. Some clones in this sample may be carry-over from other donors' samples. Source material: naive CD4+ T cells from PBMCs. Subset meaning: CD45RA+ positively selected. The chain couples TRBV2 to TRBJ1-5; D possibly corresponds to TRBD1 (6 bases). The CDR3 DNA reads TGTGCCACCGGACAGCCTAATAGCAATCAGCCCCAGCATTTT. It yields the protein CATGQPNSNQPQHF.